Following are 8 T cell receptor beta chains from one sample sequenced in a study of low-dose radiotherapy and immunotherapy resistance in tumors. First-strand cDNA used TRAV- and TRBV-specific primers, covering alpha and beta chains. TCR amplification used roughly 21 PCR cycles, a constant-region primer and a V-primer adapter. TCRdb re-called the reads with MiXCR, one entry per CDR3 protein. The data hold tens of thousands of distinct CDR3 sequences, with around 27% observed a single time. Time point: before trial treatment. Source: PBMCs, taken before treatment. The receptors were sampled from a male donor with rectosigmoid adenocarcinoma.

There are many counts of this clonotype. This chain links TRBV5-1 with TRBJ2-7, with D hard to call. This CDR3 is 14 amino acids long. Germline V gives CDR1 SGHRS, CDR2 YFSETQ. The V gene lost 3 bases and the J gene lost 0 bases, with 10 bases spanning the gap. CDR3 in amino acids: CASSSKEFSYEQYF. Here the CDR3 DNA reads TGCGCCAGCAGCTCCAAAGAGTTCTCCTACGAGCAGTACTTC.

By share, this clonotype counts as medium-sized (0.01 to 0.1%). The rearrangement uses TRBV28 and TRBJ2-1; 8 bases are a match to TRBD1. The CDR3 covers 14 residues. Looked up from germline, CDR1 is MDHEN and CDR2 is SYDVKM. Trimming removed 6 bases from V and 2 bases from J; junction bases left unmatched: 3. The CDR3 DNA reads TGTGCCAGCAGCACAGGGGGTGCCTACAATGAGCAGTTCTTC. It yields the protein CASSTGGAYNEQFF.

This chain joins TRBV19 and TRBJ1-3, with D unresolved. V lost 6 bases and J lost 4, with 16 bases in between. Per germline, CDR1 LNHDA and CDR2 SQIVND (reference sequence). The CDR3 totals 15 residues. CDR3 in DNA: TGTGCCAGTAGCGTATGGGGAGATTCGGGAAACACCATATATTTT. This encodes CASSVWGDSGNTIYF.

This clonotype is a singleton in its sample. The chain's CDR3 is CASSPAGGRDQPQHF. The CDR3 DNA sequence: TGTGCCAGCAGCCCGGCGGGAGGTCGGGATCAGCCCCAGCATTTT. The chain is built from TRBV28 and TRBJ1-5; D gene uncertain. The CDR3 is 15 amino acids. V was trimmed by 6 bases and J by 5 bases, leaving 17 bases between them. The germline gives CDR1 MDHEN, CDR2 SYDVKM.

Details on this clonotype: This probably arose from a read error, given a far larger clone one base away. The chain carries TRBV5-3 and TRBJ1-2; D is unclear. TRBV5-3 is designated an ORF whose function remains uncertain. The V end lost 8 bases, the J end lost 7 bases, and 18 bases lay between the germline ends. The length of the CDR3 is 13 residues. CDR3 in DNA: TGTGCCAGCAGCGACGGCCAGACCTGTGGCTACACCTTC. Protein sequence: CASSDGQTCGYTF.

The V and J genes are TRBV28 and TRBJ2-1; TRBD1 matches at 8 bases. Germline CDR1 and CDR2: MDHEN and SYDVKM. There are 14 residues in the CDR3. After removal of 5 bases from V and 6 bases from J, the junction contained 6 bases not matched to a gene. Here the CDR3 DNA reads TGTGCCAGCAGTCCTAGGACAGGGCTCAATGAGCAGTTCTTC. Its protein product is CASSPRTGLNEQFF. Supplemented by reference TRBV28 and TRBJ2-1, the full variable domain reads DVKVTQSSRYLVKRTGEKVFLECVQDMDHENMFWYRQDPGLGLRLIYFSYDVKMKEKGDIPEGYSVSREKKERFSLILESASTNQTSMYLCASSPRTGLNEQFFGPGTRLTVL.

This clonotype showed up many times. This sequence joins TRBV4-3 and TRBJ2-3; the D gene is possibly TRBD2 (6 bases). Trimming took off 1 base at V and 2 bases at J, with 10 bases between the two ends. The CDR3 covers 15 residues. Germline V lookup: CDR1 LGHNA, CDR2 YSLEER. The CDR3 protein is CASSQGASVTDTQYF. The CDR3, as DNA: TGCGCCAGCAGCCAAGGGGCTAGCGTCACAGATACGCAGTATTTT.

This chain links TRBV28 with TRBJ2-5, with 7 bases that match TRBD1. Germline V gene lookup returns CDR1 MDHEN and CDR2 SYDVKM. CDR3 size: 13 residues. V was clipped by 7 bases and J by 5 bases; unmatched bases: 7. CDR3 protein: CASMRGRMETQYF. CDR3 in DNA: TGTGCCAGCATGAGGGGGCGCATGGAGACCCAGTACTTC.